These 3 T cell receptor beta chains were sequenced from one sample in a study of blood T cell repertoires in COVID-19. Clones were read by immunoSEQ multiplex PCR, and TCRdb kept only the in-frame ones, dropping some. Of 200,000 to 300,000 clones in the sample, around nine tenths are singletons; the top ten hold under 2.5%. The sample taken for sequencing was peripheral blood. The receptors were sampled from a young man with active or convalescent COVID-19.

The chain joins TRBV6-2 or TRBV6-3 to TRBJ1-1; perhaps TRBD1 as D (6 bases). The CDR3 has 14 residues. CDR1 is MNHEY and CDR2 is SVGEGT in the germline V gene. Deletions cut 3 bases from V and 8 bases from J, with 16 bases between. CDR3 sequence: CASSYGGQYSEAFF. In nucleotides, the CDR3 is TGTGCCAGCAGTTATGGCGGACAGTACTCCGAAGCTTTCTTT.

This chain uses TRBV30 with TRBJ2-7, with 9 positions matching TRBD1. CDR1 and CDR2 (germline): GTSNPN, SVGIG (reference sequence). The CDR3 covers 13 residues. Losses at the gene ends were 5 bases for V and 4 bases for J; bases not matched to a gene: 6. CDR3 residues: CAWGQGHPYEQYF. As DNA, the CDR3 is TGTGCCTGGGGACAGGGGCACCCTTACGAGCAGTACTTC.

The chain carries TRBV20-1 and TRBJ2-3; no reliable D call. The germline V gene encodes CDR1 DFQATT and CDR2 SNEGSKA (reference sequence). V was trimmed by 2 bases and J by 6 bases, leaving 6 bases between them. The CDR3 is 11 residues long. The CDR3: CSARPLDTQYF. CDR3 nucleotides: TGCAGTGCTAGACCCTTGGATACGCAGTATTTT.